This TCR beta chain was recovered during a study of metastatic and nonmetastatic thyroid tumors (dated by TCRdb to about 2020). Broadly, across the study: The researchers compared repertoires between peripheral blood samples and tumor or nodule tissue samples from patients with malignant or benign thyroid disease.

This clone has ten or more counts. Its antigen specificity is not known. No per-base quality is available; no much larger clone lies one base away. No treatment had been received by any patient before thyroid surgery. The study retrospectively analysed patient clinical samples collected from about 2012 to 2018 using T-cell receptor beta sequencing. What the authors observed across the whole study: In both blood and tumor samples, malignant tumors were reported to have significantly higher TCR beta diversity than benign nodules.

Libraries were prepared through PCR. The reads were generated on an Illumina HiSeq 4000. The TCR beta-chain CDR3 region of each patient was profiled by high-throughput sequencing. As for how the authors treated the data: A classifier to discriminate distant-metastatic papillary thyroid cancer patients was built from CDR3 differences across clinicopathological groups. To measure repertoire diversity the researchers used the Shannon index, while the Morisita-Horn index served to gauge how similar the tumor and blood repertoires were. TCRdb handled the public reads itself, with Q25 trimming in fastp and clone calling in MiXCR, and kept productive beta chains. These V and J calls rely on TCRdb rather than the paper's analysis. Present in this sample are 30,000 to 35,000 clones, 25% to 30% of which were seen just once. The top ten constitute 32% of the sample. From cysteine to phenylalanine, the CDR3 is 15 amino acids long. The read is trimmed to its CDR3 DNA, 45 bases read in frame from base 1. At the junction V is shortened by 6 bases and J by 3 bases, with 16 bases in between. From a lookup of the germline V gene (reference sequence), CDR1 and CDR2 are SGHAT and FQDESV.

The sample consisted of blood. The TCR comes from a female donor with papillary thyroid cancer or a benign thyroid nodule (not recorded which). Some clones in this sample may be carry-over from other donors' samples. The rearrangement joined TRBV11-1 to TRBJ2-3; the D gene cannot be resolved beyond TRBD1 or TRBD2, each matching 5 bases. The CDR3 has the sequence CASRPPGRTTDTQYF. The nucleotide sequence reads TGTGCCAGCAGACCCCCGGGACGGACAACAGATACGCAGTATTTT.